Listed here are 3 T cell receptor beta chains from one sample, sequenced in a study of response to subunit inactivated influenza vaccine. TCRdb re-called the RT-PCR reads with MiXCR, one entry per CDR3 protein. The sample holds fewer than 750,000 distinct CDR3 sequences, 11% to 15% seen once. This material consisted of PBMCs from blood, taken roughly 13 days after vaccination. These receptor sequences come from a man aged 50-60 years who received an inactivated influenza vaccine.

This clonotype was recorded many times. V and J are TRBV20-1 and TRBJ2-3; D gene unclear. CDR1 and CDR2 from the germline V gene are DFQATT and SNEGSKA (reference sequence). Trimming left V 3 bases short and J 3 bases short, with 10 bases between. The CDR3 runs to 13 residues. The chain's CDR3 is CSARATVTDTQYF. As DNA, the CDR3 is TGCAGTGCTAGGGCGACTGTTACAGATACGCAGTATTTT.

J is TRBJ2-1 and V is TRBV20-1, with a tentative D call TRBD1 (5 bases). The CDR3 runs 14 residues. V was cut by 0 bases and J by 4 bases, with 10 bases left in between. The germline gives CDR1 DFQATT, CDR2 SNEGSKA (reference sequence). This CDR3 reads CSARETVRYNEQFF. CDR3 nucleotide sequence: TGCAGTGCTAGAGAGACAGTGAGGTACAATGAGCAGTTCTTC.

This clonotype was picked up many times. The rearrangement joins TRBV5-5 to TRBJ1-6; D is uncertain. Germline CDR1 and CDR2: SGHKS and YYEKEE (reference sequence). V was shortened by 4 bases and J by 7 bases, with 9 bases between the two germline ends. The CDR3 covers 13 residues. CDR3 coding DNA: TGTGCCAGCAGCCGAGGGTACAATTCACCCCTCCACTTT. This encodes CASSRGYNSPLHF. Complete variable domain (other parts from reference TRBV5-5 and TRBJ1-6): DAGVTQSPTHLIKTRGQQVTLRCSPISGHKSVSWYQQVLGQGPQFIFQYYEKEERGRGNFPDRFSARQFPNYSSELNVNALLLGDSALYLCASSRGYNSPLHFGNGTRLTVT.